Shown below are 3 T cell receptor beta chains from a single sample sequenced in a study of T cell changes during pregnancy in multiple sclerosis. Using immunoSEQ multiplex PCR, the repertoire was profiled, and TCRdb retains in-frame clones only, with some absent. Of 90,000 to 120,000 clones listed, roughly 90% are singletons. Sequencing was performed on peripheral blood, taken in the third trimester of pregnancy. Every receptor here comes from a female donor in good health, enrolled as a control in a pregnancy study.

The chain joins TRBV6-4 to TRBJ2-1, with TRBD2 matching 8 bases. The CDR3 has 16 residues. Germline V gives CDR1 MRHNA, CDR2 SNTAGT. J gave up 2 bases and V 6 bases, and 9 bases lay outside the gene matches. The CDR3 sequence is CASSELDSGTYNEQFF. As DNA, the CDR3 is TGTGCCAGCAGCGAATTGGATAGCGGGACCTACAATGAGCAGTTCTTC.

The chain has TRBV4-2 and TRBJ2-3, with 10 bases fitting TRBD2. The CDR3 runs to 17 residues. The ends lost 1 base at V and 4 bases at J; junction bases unmatched: 8. Germline CDR1 is LGHNA and CDR2 is YNFKEQ. The CDR3 is CASSQGGDLAGADTQYF. CDR3 bases: TGTGCCAGCAGCCAAGGAGGCGATCTAGCGGGGGCAGATACGCAGTATTTT.

The rearrangement links TRBV30 to TRBJ1-1; 7 bases are a match to TRBD1. Unmatched junction bases numbered 20, after V lost 5 bases and J lost 11 bases. This CDR3 region has 15 residues. The V gene's germline CDR1 is GTSNPN and CDR2 SVGIG (reference sequence). CDR3 sequence reads: CAWQPKGTVTLTAFF. In DNA, the CDR3 is TGTGCCTGGCAACCAAAGGGGACAGTAACACTGACGGCTTTCTTT.